These 10 T cell receptor beta chains were sequenced from one sample in a study of metastatic and nonmetastatic thyroid tumors. TCRdb redid the clone calls on the PCR reads using MiXCR. The profile shows about 15,000 clones, around a third of them singletons. Thyroid surgery was preceded by no treatment in any patient. Sequenced material: tumor tissue. Receptor source: a male donor with papillary thyroid cancer or a benign thyroid nodule (not recorded which). Some clones in this sample may be carry-over from other donors' samples.

This clone was detected many times. The chain recombines TRBV3-1 with TRBJ2-1; perhaps TRBD1 as D (5 bases). CDR3 size: 15 residues. Germline V CDR1 and CDR2: LGHDT, YNNKEL (reference sequence). V was cut by 2 bases and J by 6 bases, with 14 bases left in between. The CDR3 sequence is CASSQSLRVGNEQFF. As DNA, the CDR3 is TGTGCCAGCAGCCAAAGTCTCAGGGTGGGCAATGAGCAGTTCTTC.

Ten or more counts support this clone. J is TRBJ2-7 and V is TRBV13; D not certain. V lost 5 bases and J lost 1, with 6 bases in between. The CDR3 length is 12 residues. CDR1 is PRHDT and CDR2 is FYEKMQ in the germline V gene (reference sequence). CDR3 in DNA: TGTGCCAGCAGCCTACGGTCCTACGAGCAGTACTTC. Its translation is CASSLRSYEQYF.

The gene calls are TRBV5-1 and TRBJ2-1; tentatively, D is TRBD1 (5 bases). Looked up from germline, CDR1 is SGHRS and CDR2 is YFSETQ. The CDR3 has 15 amino acids. The V gene lost 0 bases and the J gene lost 2 bases, with 9 bases spanning the gap. CDR3 protein: CASSLGSGPYNEQFF. The CDR3 coding sequence is TGCGCCAGCAGCTTGGGTTCAGGGCCCTACAATGAGCAGTTCTTC.

The chain employs TRBV11-2 and TRBJ1-3; no clear D. Germline assignment: CDR1 SGHAT and CDR2 FQNNGV. The V end was cut by 5 bases, the J end by 4 bases, with 18 bases between. There are 16 residues in the CDR3. CDR3 DNA: TGTGCCAGCAGCGCAGAGGCAGGTTATGGGGGAAACACCATATATTTT. Translation gives CASSAEAGYGGNTIYF.

This clone is medium-sized by share. This chain uses TRBV2 with TRBJ2-7, with TRBD2 as a possible D gene (5 bases). This CDR3 has 14 residues. Trimming took 7 bases from V and 2 from J, leaving 15 bases between them. CDR1 and CDR2 (germline): SNHLY, FYNNEI. The CDR3 region is CASTGNHAAYEQYF. The CDR3 DNA is TGTGCCAGCACCGGGAATCATGCCGCCTACGAGCAGTACTTC.

This clone was recorded at least ten times. The rearrangement uses TRBV20-1 and TRBJ2-3; the match to TRBD2 covers 13 bases. The CDR3 sequence is 16 residues long. Looked up from germline, CDR1 is DFQATT and CDR2 is SNEGSKA (reference sequence). The trim removed 0 bases at V and 2 bases at J, leaving 2 bases unmatched. Written as DNA, the CDR3 is TGCAGTGCTAGAGATGGACTAGCGGGAGACACAGATACGCAGTATTTT. Its protein product is CSARDGLAGDTDTQYF.

A single count supports this clone. The gene calls are TRBV10-3 and TRBJ2-7; D gene unclear. Germline V gene lookup returns CDR1 ENHRY and CDR2 SYGVKD. Deletions cut 3 bases from V and 3 bases from J, with 15 bases between. The CDR3 has 15 residues. Here the CDR3 DNA reads TGTGCCATCAGTGACTCCTGGATAGGGTGCTACGAGCAGTACTTC. Residues: CAISDSWIGCYEQYF.

This clone was found many times. CDR3 sequence (DNA): TGCGCCAGCAGCTTGGGCCACCGGGACTTGAACACTGAAGCTTTCTTT. This codes for CASSLGHRDLNTEAFF. The chain couples TRBV5-1 to TRBJ1-1; weak D call: TRBD1 (5 bases). The CDR3 is made up of 16 amino acids. The germline V and J ends were trimmed by 0 bases and 0 bases, with 12 bases remaining between them. Germline V CDR1 and CDR2: SGHRS, YFSETQ.

The chain carries TRBV4-1 and TRBJ1-4; perhaps TRBD1 as D (5 bases). Per germline, CDR1 MGHRA and CDR2 YSYEKL. The V gene lost 2 bases and the J gene lost 10 bases, with 14 bases spanning the gap. The CDR3 is 14 amino acids. CDR3 DNA: TGCGCCAGCAGCCAACTTCGACTCGGGGGAAAACTGTTTTTT. Residues: CASSQLRLGGKLFF.

This clone rates as medium-sized (0.01 to 0.1%). The chain links TRBV6-1 to TRBJ2-2, with TRBD1 identical over 8 bases. After removal of 6 bases from V and 4 bases from J, the junction contained 7 bases not matched to a gene. This CDR3 contains 15 residues. Germline values: CDR1 MNHNS, CDR2 SASEGT. CDR3 region: CASRGQGAVTGELFF. The CDR3, as DNA: TGTGCCAGCAGGGGGCAGGGGGCAGTCACCGGGGAGCTGTTTTTT.